This T cell receptor (beta chain) appears in the sequencing data of a study of T cells in Graves' hyperthyroidism and ophthalmopathy. V lost 5 bases, J lost 8 bases, and 15 bases lay in between. CDR3 length equals 12 residues. Germline CDR1 reads DFQATT; CDR2 reads SNEGSKA (reference sequence). Every diagnosis used clinical symptoms, serum thyroxine and TRAb, thyroid ultrasound and orbital computed tomography. Fresh peripheral blood, approximately 9.7 ml, was the source of the PBMCs. Overall study findings and caveats: Blood also contained most expanded thyroid clonotypes above 0.001. Classification by a 13 V-J model distinguished ophthalmopathy from stable hyperthyroidism.

This clonotype was counted at least ten times. Its antigen is not identified. Amplification yielded TCR beta CDR3 regions, with RNA transcripts as the source. RT-PCR in the first round (using the HTBI primer set) targeted the TCR CDR3. MiXCR, applied by TCRdb to the multiplex PCR reads, yields one record per CDR3 protein. Among approximately 620,000 distinct CDR3 sequences listed, approximately 14% were seen once. The source is a woman aged 25 to 39 with Graves' hyperthyroidism that later progressed to Graves' ophthalmopathy. Input material: blood. The V call is TRBV20-1, the J call TRBJ1-2; D gene unclear. The DNA of the CDR3 is TGCAGTGCTCTCGCAGGCCTTTGGGGCTACACCTTC. Its protein product is CSALAGLWGYTF.